This is a list of T cell receptor beta chains from one sample in a study of cytomegalovirus exposure and HLA in healthy donors. Here immunoSEQ multiplex PCR was the method, and the copy in TCRdb shows in-frame clones only, minus some. The table shows some 150,000 clones, with about 71% occurring only once. Sequencing used PBMCs. Receptor source: a woman in her thirties in good health and CMV-seronegative. The CDR3 runs from the conserved cysteine through the conserved F or W. The D gene is left open where the match is weak. Not all rows give a size; the values are once, few, many and, for expanded clones, a class.

>TRBD2|17|TRBV4-3|TRBJ2-5|-
TGCGCCAGCAGCCAAGGGCCTAGCGGGAGCCTCCAAGAGACCCAGTACTTC
CASSQGPSGSLQETQYF
>-|13|TRBV4-2|TRBJ2-5|few
TGTGCCAGCAGCCAAGACTTCCAAGAGACCCAGTACTTC
CASSQDFQETQYF
>TRBD1|13|TRBV19|TRBJ1-2|-
TGTGCCAGTACCGGGACAGGGGTCTATGGCTACACCTTC
CASTGTGVYGYTF
>-|13|TRBV2|TRBJ1-1|-
TGTGCCACAGCAGAGGATTTGAACACTGAAGCTTTCTTT
CATAEDLNTEAFF
>TRBD1|20|TRBV27|TRBJ1-4|-
TGTGCCAGCAGCTCCTTCGGAGGCAGGGACAGGGTCGCAACTAATGAAAAACTGTTTTTT
CASSSFGGRDRVATNEKLFF
>-|17|TRBV18|TRBJ1-5|-
TGTGCCAGCTCACCAAGGGGAGGGAATCGGGACAATCAGCCCCAGCATTTT
CASSPRGGNRDNQPQHF
>-|14|TRBV6-6|TRBJ1-4|-
TGTGCCAGCAGTTACGAGGGTACTAATGAAAAACTGTTTTTT
CASSYEGTNEKLFF
>TRBD2|16|TRBV7-2|TRBJ2-1|few
TGTGCCAGCCGAAAGTCAAGCGGGGGCTCCTACAATGAGCAGTTCTTC
CASRKSSGGSYNEQFF
>-|14|TRBV18|TRBJ1-1|-
TGTGCCAGCTCACCACCGTCCGTCAGGGATGAAGCTTTCTTT
CASSPPSVRDEAFF
>TRBD2|16|TRBV5-1|TRBJ2-1|-
TGCGCCAGCAGCTTGGCCTCGACTAGCGGAGGCAATGAGCAGTTCTTC
CASSLASTSGGNEQFF
>-|17|TRBV11-2|TRBJ1-1|-
TGTGCCAGCAGCTTACAGCTTCGCGGGGCCGCGAACACTGAAGCTTTCTTT
CASSLQLRGAANTEAFF
>TRBD1|14|TRBV7-7|TRBJ2-5|-
TGTGCTAGCAGCCGCGACAGGGTTGGGGAGACCCAGTACTTC
CASSRDRVGETQYF
>TRBD1|14|TRBV19|TRBJ1-4|-
TGTGCCAGTAGTAGGGGACAGCCAAACGAAAAACTGTTTTTT
CASSRGQPNEKLFF
>TRBD2|13|TRBV27|TRBJ2-3|once
TGTGCCAGCAGAATAGCGGGAGCAGATACGCAGTATTTT
CASRIAGADTQYF
>TRBD1|15|TRBV28|TRBJ1-1|-
TGTGCCAGCAGAGGGGGTGGCAGGGGGGACACTGAAGCTTTCTTT
CASRGGGRGDTEAFF
>TRBD1|14|TRBV5-4|TRBJ1-1|-
TGTGCCAGCAGACGCGGGACAGTGGGCACTGAAGCTTTCTTT
CASRRGTVGTEAFF
>-|16|TRBV11-2|TRBJ2-2|-
TGTGCCAGCAGCCAAACGAGGGAGGTGAACACCGGGGAGCTGTTTTTT
CASSQTREVNTGELFF
>TRBD1|15|TRBV28|TRBJ1-2|-
TGTGCCAGCAGTTTTGCAGGGGGCGATGTCTATGGCTACACCTTC
CASSFAGGDVYGYTF
>-|14|TRBV7-2|TRBJ2-7|-
TGTGCCAGCAGTGAAGCGGGCGGATCCTACGAGCAGTACTTC
CASSEAGGSYEQYF
>TRBD2|15|TRBV28|TRBJ2-1|-
TGTGCCAGCAGTAGGACTAGCGGGTTCTACAATGAGCAGTTCTTC
CASSRTSGFYNEQFF
>-|13|TRBV7-2|TRBJ2-7|-
TGTGCCAGCAGCTTACCCCCTCCTTACGAGCAGTACTTC
CASSLPPPYEQYF
>-|13|TRBV2|TRBJ1-1|-
TGTGCCAGCAATGAGGAGGGAAACACTGAAGCTTTCTTT
CASNEEGNTEAFF
>-|14|TRBV6-5|TRBJ2-7|few
TGTGCCAGCAGTTACTCTACAGGGTTTTACGAGCAGTACTTC
CASSYSTGFYEQYF
>-|13|TRBV28|TRBJ1-1|-
TGTGCCAGCGAGGGGGTCCGGAACACTGAAGCTTTCTTT
CASEGVRNTEAFF
>-|14|TRBV19|TRBJ2-7|-
TGTGCCAGTAGTCCCTCCGGGACATCCTACGAGCAGTACTTC
CASSPSGTSYEQYF
>TRBD1|14|TRBV5-4|TRBJ1-2|-
TGTGCCAGCACCGCTACAGGGGTGATCTATGGCTACACCTTC
CASTATGVIYGYTF
>TRBD2|15|TRBV5-1|TRBJ2-7|-
TGCGCCAGCAGCTTTCGAGCGGGAGGAGAGTACGAGCAGTACTTC
CASSFRAGGEYEQYF
>-|12|TRBV4-1|TRBJ2-1|-
TGCGCCAGCAGCCAAGTGGGCAGTGAGCAGTTCTTC
CASSQVGSEQFF
>TRBD1|14|TRBV28|TRBJ2-2|few
TGTGCCAGCAGAAGACAGGGGAACACCGGGGAGCTGTTTTTT
CASRRQGNTGELFF
>TRBD2|14|TRBV6-6|TRBJ2-1|-
TGTGCCAGCAGTTACAGCGGGAGCTTGAATGAGCAGTTCTTC
CASSYSGSLNEQFF
>TRBD1|16|TRBV6-1|TRBJ1-2|once
TGTGCCAGCAGTGATGAGGACAGGGGACTTGTCTATGGCTACACCTTC
CASSDEDRGLVYGYTF
>TRBD1|15|TRBV7-6|TRBJ1-1|few
TGTGCCAGCAGACCCTTCCAGGGGGCGGATACTGAAGCTTTCTTT
CASRPFQGADTEAFF
>TRBD2|17|TRBV7-3|TRBJ2-2|few
TGTGCCAGCAGCTTATCCGCCGGGACTAGCGGCACCGGGGAGCTGTTTTTT
CASSLSAGTSGTGELFF
>TRBD1|14|TRBV28|TRBJ2-7|-
TGTGCCAGCTCCTCCCCGACAGGGGACGACGAGCAGTACTTC
CASSSPTGDDEQYF
>-|16|TRBV5-6|TRBJ1-2|-
TGTGCCAGCAGCTTGGTGGACAGCCTAGGAGTCTATGGCTACACCTTC
CASSLVDSLGVYGYTF
>-|13|TRBV6-1|TRBJ2-1|-
TGTGCCAGCAGTGAAGCGTCTACGAATGAGCAGTTCTTC
CASSEASTNEQFF
>TRBD2|14|TRBV7-6|TRBJ2-7|-
TGTGCCAGCAGCAAAGGACTAGCGGGGACGAAGCAGTACTTC
CASSKGLAGTKQYF
>TRBD1|16|TRBV10-3|TRBJ2-3|-
TGTGCCATCAGTGACTCCGGGACAGAGAGCACAGATACGCAGTATTTT
CAISDSGTESTDTQYF
>TRBD1|14|TRBV2|TRBJ1-1|few
TGTGCCAGCAGTAGTAACGGACAGGGGGCTGAAGCTTTCTTT
CASSSNGQGAEAFF
>TRBD1|14|TRBV5-1|TRBJ2-7|-
TGCGCCAGCAGTTCGGCACAGGGGGCGCATGAGCAGTACTTC
CASSSAQGAHEQYF
>-|13|TRBV19|TRBJ2-7|-
TGTGCCAGTAGTGGATCCCGGGGTGCCGAGCAGTACTTC
CASSGSRGAEQYF
>-|12|TRBV28|TRBJ1-1|-
TGTGCCAGCATGCGGGGATACACTGAAGCTTTCTTT
CASMRGYTEAFF